The T cell receptor (beta chain) under discussion was sequenced for a study of shared clonotypes between healthy human individuals. For sorted subsets, roughly 210 ng DNA per replicate equaled around 28,000 T cell genomes. Assay used: immunoSEQ multiplex PCR; TCRdb lists only in-frame clones, some missing. The table includes over 800,000 clones, 85% to 95% detected once. Germline V gives CDR1 SGHRS, CDR2 YFSETQ. The CDR3 extends over 15 amino acids. The germline V and J ends were trimmed by 0 bases and 4 bases, with 11 bases remaining between them. A word on this clone: Its cognate antigen is unknown.

CD45RO-negative, CCR7-positively selected cells formed the naive CD8 fraction, excluding terminally differentiated effector memory CD45RA+ cells. Study results and limitations: Naive subsets generally exceeded memory subsets in estimated richness. Sampling covered blood only; tissue repertoires likely differ.

This chain connects TRBV5-1 to TRBJ2-1, with D unclear. Sequenced sample: naive CD8+ T cells sorted from blood. The source of this sequence is a man aged 30 to 45 in good health. The CDR3 here is CASSLVGNLYNEQFF. DNA of the CDR3: TGCGCCAGCAGCTTGGTAGGGAACCTGTACAATGAGCAGTTCTTC.